A single sample gave rise to the 15 T cell receptor beta chains below, sequenced in a study of shared clonotypes between healthy human individuals. CD45RO-negative cells were positively selected for CCR7, leaving out terminally differentiated effector memory CD45RA+ cells. Repertoires were generated with immunoSEQ multiplex PCR, while TCRdb's copy carries only in-frame clones and drops some. The table has 550,000 to 650,000 clones, roughly 96% seen once; the top ten hold approximately 0.12%. The sequencing input was naive CD8+ T cells sorted from blood. These receptors all stem from a woman aged 25 to 39 in good health.

The V and J genes are TRBV27 and TRBJ2-2, with 9 bases matching TRBD2. This CDR3 is built from 16 residues. V gave up 8 bases and J gave up 0 bases; unmatched junction bases: 7. Looked up from germline, CDR1 is MNHEY and CDR2 is SMNVEV (reference sequence). The CDR3 sequence is CASLGLAGPNTGELFF. Here the CDR3 DNA reads TGTGCCAGCCTGGGACTAGCTGGCCCGAACACCGGGGAGCTGTTTTTT.

The rearrangement uses TRBV6-1 and TRBJ1-1, with D possibly matching TRBD1 (5 bases). Germline V CDR1 and CDR2: MNHNS, SASEGT. V was pared by 1 base and J by 0 bases, with 15 bases between. This CDR3 region has 17 residues. The CDR3 coding sequence is TGTGCCAGCAGTGAAGACAGGACTGGGGATATGAACACTGAAGCTTTCTTT. The encoded protein is CASSEDRTGDMNTEAFF.

V gene TRBV7-9 combines with J gene TRBJ2-1, with D hard to call. CDR1 is SEHNR and CDR2 is FQNEAQ in the germline V gene (reference sequence). Trimming pared 3 bases from V and 6 bases from J, leaving 15 bases between. This CDR3 has 15 amino acids. The chain's CDR3 is CASSFAPHLTNEQFF. CDR3 in DNA: TGTGCCAGCAGCTTTGCCCCCCACCTCACCAATGAGCAGTTCTTC.

The chain links TRBV27 to TRBJ2-7; 7 bases line up with TRBD1. The CDR3 runs to 14 residues. After removal of 3 bases from V and 3 bases from J, the junction contained 5 bases not matched to a gene. Germline V CDR1 and CDR2: MNHEY, SMNVEV (reference sequence). The CDR3 is CASSLIGGIYEQYF. CDR3 nucleotides: TGTGCCAGCAGTTTGATAGGGGGCATCTACGAGCAGTACTTC.

A single count supports this clone. The DNA of the CDR3 is TGCGCCAGCAGCCAAACGTATTCCGGGCTGAACACTGAAGCTTTCTTT. The encoded protein is CASSQTYSGLNTEAFF. This chain uses TRBV4-1 with TRBJ1-1; D unresolved. The CDR3 extends over 16 amino acids. The V end was cut by 2 bases, the J end by 0 bases, with 13 bases between. In germline, CDR1 is MGHRA, CDR2 YSYEKL.

The count of this clone is one. The chain recombines TRBV9 with TRBJ2-1; D not certain. The V end was cut by 3 bases, the J end by 0 bases, with 10 bases between. This CDR3 spans 15 amino acids. Germline V CDR1 and CDR2: SGDLS, YYNGEE. CDR3 in amino acids: CASSAGGASYNEQFF. The CDR3 coding sequence is TGTGCCAGCAGCGCCGGCGGAGCCTCCTACAATGAGCAGTTCTTC.

The rearrangement joins TRBV9 to TRBJ2-1; D is undetermined. Trimming left V 0 bases short and J 6 bases short, with 4 bases between. The germline gives CDR1 SGDLS, CDR2 YYNGEE. The CDR3 is made up of 12 amino acids. CDR3 sequence: CASSVATNEQFF. The CDR3 DNA reads TGTGCCAGCAGCGTAGCAACCAATGAGCAGTTCTTC.

The rearrangement uses TRBV6-5 and TRBJ2-2; D gene uncertain. The CDR3 sequence is 15 residues long. CDR1 MNHEY and CDR2 SVGAGI come from the germline V gene. Between the trimmed V and J ends, which lost 2 bases and 6 bases, there was a span of 13 bases. The CDR3 nucleotides read TGTGCCAGCAGTTACACGGCGTCTGGAGCCGGGGAGCTGTTTTTT. Protein product: CASSYTASGAGELFF.

The chain recombines TRBV18 with TRBJ2-3; D ambiguous. Germline loops: CDR1 KGHSH, CDR2 LQKENI. V was cut by 3 bases and J by 8 bases, with 24 bases left in between. CDR3 length equals 17 residues. The CDR3 reads CASSPGWLSTTAFTQYF. The CDR3 DNA sequence: TGTGCCAGCTCACCGGGTTGGTTGTCCACAACAGCATTTACGCAGTATTTT. The whole variable domain, remainder taken from reference TRBV18 and TRBJ2-3, is NAGVMQNPRHLVRRRGQEARLRCSPMKGHSHVYWYRQLPEEGLKFMVYLQKENIIDESGMPKERFSAEFPKEGPSILRIQQVVRGDSAAYFCASSPGWLSTTAFTQYFGPGTRLTVL.

The chain joins TRBV28 to TRBJ1-5; 10 nucleotides agree with TRBD1. The ends lost 8 bases at V and 0 bases at J; junction bases unmatched: 19. Germline values: CDR1 MDHEN, CDR2 SYDVKM. This CDR3 comprises 20 residues. The CDR3 loop reads CASSGTGVVVWTHSNQPQHF. The CDR3 DNA reads TGTGCCAGCTCCGGGACAGGGGTTGTAGTGTGGACACATAGCAATCAGCCCCAGCATTTT.

The chain combines TRBV5-1 with TRBJ1-2, with D possibly being TRBD1 (5 bases). CDR1 and CDR2 from the germline V gene are SGHRS and YFSETQ. The CDR3 contains 13 residues. Trimming left V 4 bases short and J 1 base short, with 8 bases between. The CDR3 here is CASSQGVNYGYTF. The CDR3 region has the DNA TGCGCCAGCAGCCAGGGAGTTAACTATGGCTACACCTTC. The full variable domain, completed using reference TRBV5-1 and TRBJ1-2, is KAGVTQTPRYLIKTRGQQVTLSCSPISGHRSVSWYQQTPGQGLQFLFEYFSETQRNKGNFPGRFSGRQFSNSRSEMNVSTLELGDSALYLCASSQGVNYGYTFGSGTRLTVV.

This clone was observed a few times. The CDR3: CASSSGRGQGMGTEAFF. For the CDR3, the DNA is TGTGCCAGCAGCTCGGGGAGGGGACAGGGGATGGGCACTGAAGCTTTCTTT. V and J are TRBV13 and TRBJ1-1; 10 nucleotides agree with TRBD1. Germline loops: CDR1 PRHDT, CDR2 FYEKMQ (reference sequence). The CDR3 sequence is 17 residues long. With 4 bases clipped from V and 4 bases from J, the junction kept 12 bases outside the gene matches.

This chain links TRBV5-4 with TRBJ1-1; D is ambiguous. This CDR3 region has 13 residues. Germline V lookup: CDR1 SGHNT, CDR2 YYREEE (reference sequence). Trimming cost V 0 bases and J 8 bases, with 11 bases left between them. CDR3: CASSLGLAGEAFF. The DNA of the CDR3 is TGTGCCAGCAGCTTGGGGCTGGCGGGGGAAGCTTTCTTT.

J is TRBJ2-7 and V is TRBV11-2; D call uncertain. Germline V gene sequence: CDR1 SGHAT, CDR2 FQNNGV. V lost 0 bases and J lost 4, with 7 bases in between. This CDR3 has 13 residues. In DNA, the CDR3 is TGTGCCAGCAGCTTAGAAAAGGTTTACGAGCAGTACTTC. Translating it yields CASSLEKVYEQYF.

V and J are TRBV2 and TRBJ2-1; 8 bases are a match to TRBD1. V shed 5 bases, J shed 2 bases, and the junction held 5 bases outside the gene matches. The V gene's germline CDR1 is SNHLY and CDR2 FYNNEI. The CDR3 runs 15 residues. CDR3 residues: CASSPWTGTYNEQFF. The DNA of the CDR3 is TGTGCCAGCAGTCCCTGGACAGGGACCTACAATGAGCAGTTCTTC. Full variable domain (missing parts from reference TRBV2 and TRBJ2-1): EPEVTQTPSHQVTQMGQEVILRCVPISNHLYFYWYRQILGQKVEFLVSFYNNEISEKSEIFDDQFSVERPDGSNFTLKIRSTKLEDSAMYFCASSPWTGTYNEQFFGPGTRLTVL.